A selection of T cell receptor beta chains follows, all from one sample in a study of metastatic and nonmetastatic thyroid tumors. TCRdb ran MiXCR on the PCR reads. Among 35,000 to 50,000 clones listed, about 3.3% were seen once. The sequenced sample was blood. These receptors all come from a female donor with papillary thyroid cancer or a benign thyroid nodule (not recorded which). Some clones in this sample may be carry-over from other donors' samples. CDR3s include the opening cysteine and the closing phenylalanine or tryptophan. The D gene is left open where the match is weak. A clone size is listed for some rows: how often the clone was seen (once, few, many), or a class if it is expanded.

>TRBJ1-1|TRBD1|TRBV11-2|many
TGTGCCAGCGGCTCCCTGGGACAGGACATGAACACTGAAGCTTTCTTT
CASGSLGQDMNTEAFF
>TRBJ2-2|NA|TRBV6-1|many
TGTGCCAGCAGTCTTGGCACCGGGGAGCTGTTTTTT
CASSLGTGELFF
>TRBJ1-3|NA|TRBV2|few
TGTGCCAGCGACGGCCAGGGGATCGCTGGAAACACCATATATTTT
CASDGQGIAGNTIYF
>TRBJ2-3|NA|TRBV6-4|many
TGTGCCAGCAGTGACTCTCAAGGGGGCACAGATACGCAGTATTTT
CASSDSQGGTDTQYF
>TRBJ2-1|NA|TRBV7-8|many
TGTGCCAGCAGCTTAGATGGCTTATACAATGAGCAGTTCTTC
CASSLDGLYNEQFF
>TRBJ2-3|TRBD1|TRBV6-1|NA
TGTGCCAGCAGAGCGCGGACAGGGCCGGTTACAGATACGCAGTATTTT
CASRARTGPVTDTQYF
>TRBJ2-7|NA|TRBV6-1|many
TGTGCCAGCAGGACCAGAGGCGTCAGCCGAACCGAGCAGTACTTC
CASRTRGVSRTEQYF
>TRBJ2-7|TRBD2|TRBV20-1|few
TGCAGTGCTAGGGGGGGGAGGAGCTCCTACGAGCAGTACTTC
CSARGGRSSYEQYF
>TRBJ1-1|NA|TRBV7-8|many
TGTGCCAGCAGCGCTACAAGGGGCACTGAAGCTTTCTTT
CASSATRGTEAFF
>TRBJ1-4|TRBD1|TRBV20-1|few
TGCAGTGCTCCCAGCCGGGACAGTAATGAAAAACTGTTTTTT
CSAPSRDSNEKLFF
>TRBJ2-7|TRBD2|TRBV11-3|few
TGTGCCAGCAGCCCGGGGACACTAGCGGAGGGAACCTACGAGCAGTACTTC
CASSPGTLAEGTYEQYF
>TRBJ2-5|TRBD1|TRBV27|many
TGTGCCAGCAGCCAACCGGGACAGCAAGAGACCCAGTACTTC
CASSQPGQQETQYF
>TRBJ2-7|TRBD2|TRBV2|NA
TGTGCCAGCAGTAGGGACTACCCCTACGAGCAGTACTTC
CASSRDYPYEQYF
>TRBJ1-6|NA|TRBV28|NA
TGTGCCAGCAGTTTCTACAGGAATAATTCACCCCTCCACTTT
CASSFYRNNSPLHF
>TRBJ1-1|NA|TRBV7-9|many
TGTGCCAGCAGTTCCCCAGGGGCGGAAGCTTTCTTT
CASSSPGAEAFF
>TRBJ1-1|NA|TRBV27|NA
TGTGCCAGCAGTTTCCGGGGATACACTGAAGCTTTCTTT
CASSFRGYTEAFF
>TRBJ2-7|NA|TRBV5-1|many
TGCGCCAGCAGCTTGGCGGGAGTCTCCTACGAGCAGTACTTC
CASSLAGVSYEQYF
>TRBJ2-3|NA|TRBV6-5|many
TGTGCCAGCAGTTACTCTAGCACAGATACGCAGTATTTT
CASSYSSTDTQYF
>TRBJ2-7|TRBD1|TRBV7-8|NA
TGTGCCAGCAGCTTTTGGGACAGGGGCTCCTACGAGCAGTACTTC
CASSFWDRGSYEQYF
>TRBJ2-5|NA|TRBV14|many
TGTGCCAGCAGCCAAGTGCTCGAGACCCAGTACTTC
CASSQVLETQYF
>TRBJ2-3|NA|TRBV5-1|few
TGCGCCAGCAGCTTGGGAGGGGATACGCAGTATTTT
CASSLGGDTQYF
>TRBJ2-3|NA|TRBV30|many
TGTGCCTGGAGCCCTCAGCTGGAGGGCGGGCAGTATTTT
CAWSPQLEGGQYF
>TRBJ2-2|NA|TRBV7-3|NA
TGTGCCAGCAGCTCCCAGGGATTCTCCGGGGAGCTGTTTTTT
CASSSQGFSGELFF
>TRBJ1-5|NA|TRBV20-1|NA
TGCAGTGCTAGAGGTGGAACTAGTAATCAGCCCCAGCATTTT
CSARGGTSNQPQHF
>TRBJ1-1|TRBD1|TRBV19|many
TGTGCCAGTAGTGCAACAGGGGGTCCGAACACTGAAGCTTTCTTT
CASSATGGPNTEAFF
>TRBJ2-5|NA|TRBV11-3|NA
TGTGCCAGCAGCCCTTTCGGTGAGACCCAGTACTTC
CASSPFGETQYF
>TRBJ2-5|TRBD1|TRBV2|few
TGTGCCAGCAGCGACAGGGGGCACCAAGAGACCCAGTACTTC
CASSDRGHQETQYF
>TRBJ2-7|NA|TRBV12-3/TRBV12-4|many
TGTGCCAGCACTGGAGTGGGGGGTAGGGACGAGCAGTACTTC
CASTGVGGRDEQYF
>TRBJ1-3|NA|TRBV6-1|many
TGTGCCAGCAAGATAACCGGGTCTGGAAACACCATATATTTT
CASKITGSGNTIYF
>TRBJ2-7|TRBD1|TRBV6-1|few
TGTGCCAGCTCACAGGGGGTTGTTTCCTACGAGCAGTACTTC
CASSQGVVSYEQYF
>TRBJ1-4|NA|TRBV6-5|many
TGTGCCAGCAGTTACTCGAGGGGCAGGGGCGAGGAAAAACTGTTTTTT
CASSYSRGRGEEKLFF
>TRBJ1-1|TRBD1|TRBV20-1|many
TGCAGTGCTCAACGGACAGGGGTGGTGAACACTGAAGCTTTCTTT
CSAQRTGVVNTEAFF